The 23 T cell receptor beta chains below come from one sample, sequenced in a study of identical twins. One entry per CDR3 protein, called by TCRdb with MiXCR from the 5' RACE reads. Counted here are 250,000 or so distinct CDR3 sequences, 5.5% to 7% occurring once; the ten biggest clones make up 3% to 4%. The data also belong to a second study, concerning yellow fever vaccine responses in identical twins.

Sequencing was performed on memory (CD45RO+) T cells sorted from blood. Receptors were obtained from a woman aged 18-29 years in good health.

This clonotype showed up just a few times. J is TRBJ2-1 and V is TRBV20-1, with 8 bases matching TRBD2. This CDR3 is built from 15 residues. The germline V gene has CDR1 DFQATT and CDR2 SNEGSKA (reference sequence). V was clipped by 1 base and J by 4 bases; unmatched bases: 6. The DNA for the CDR3 is TGCAGTGCTAGAGGTGCTAGCGGGCTTTACAATGAGCAGTTCTTC. It specifies CSARGASGLYNEQFF.

Ten or more counts support this clonotype. The V and J genes are TRBV7-9 and TRBJ1-2, with no clear D. The CDR3 runs to 15 residues. Trimming removed 4 bases from V and 2 bases from J, with 14 bases in between. The germline gives CDR1 SEHNR, CDR2 FQNEAQ (reference sequence). The CDR3 nucleotides are TGTGCCAGCAGCTCCACGAATCAGGAAAACTATGGCTACACCTTC. Its translation is CASSSTNQENYGYTF.

The genes are TRBV7-2 and TRBJ1-2; D is uncertain. The germline gives CDR1 SGHTA, CDR2 FQGNSA. Trimming shortened V by 1 base and J by 0 bases, and 12 bases separated the two germline ends. The CDR3 loop spans 16 amino acids. In DNA, the CDR3 is TGTGCCAGCAGCTTAGGGGTGCAGAAGCCTAACTATGGCTACACCTTC. It encodes CASSLGVQKPNYGYTF.

V gene TRBV28 combines with J gene TRBJ1-2; 8 nucleotides align to TRBD1. The CDR3 has 15 residues. The V gene's germline CDR1 is MDHEN and CDR2 SYDVKM. V gave up 10 bases and J gave up 4 bases; unmatched junction bases: 14. CDR3 loop: CATNAPTGEGYGYTF. The CDR3 nucleotides are TGTGCCACTAACGCACCGACAGGGGAGGGCTATGGCTACACCTTC.

The chain carries TRBV20-1 and TRBJ2-3, with D unresolved. The germline gives CDR1 DFQATT, CDR2 SNEGSKA (reference sequence). The CDR3 loop spans 13 amino acids. CDR3 DNA sequence: TGCAGCTGGGTCCAGCCCCCGTCGGATACGCAGTATTTT. This sequence encodes CSWVQPPSDTQYF.

V is TRBV7-9 and J is TRBJ1-1, with D possibly TRBD1 on 5 matching bases. Trimming took off 1 base at V and 4 bases at J, with 10 bases between the two ends. Germline V gene lookup returns CDR1 SEHNR and CDR2 FQNEAQ (reference sequence). The CDR3 sequence is 14 residues long. The CDR3 loop is CASSLVGRGTEAFF. The CDR3 coding sequence is TGTGCCAGCAGCTTAGTGGGTAGGGGCACTGAAGCTTTCTTT.

This clonotype has ten or more counts. The chain links TRBV25-1 to TRBJ2-5, with D uncertain. Per the germline V gene, CDR1 is MGHDK and CDR2 is SYGVNS. There are 14 residues in the CDR3. V lost 6 bases, J lost 1 base, and 12 bases lay in between. The CDR3 region is CASRVDAVQETQYF. The DNA of the CDR3 is TGTGCCAGCAGGGTAGACGCAGTCCAAGAGACCCAGTACTTC.

This clonotype was seen a handful of times. The V gene is TRBV20-1, the J gene TRBJ1-5, with D uncertain. Germline CDR1 is DFQATT and CDR2 is SNEGSKA (reference sequence). This CDR3 is 13 amino acids long. The V and J ends lost 3 bases and 3 bases respectively, with 9 bases between them. The CDR3 protein is CSASSGDNQPQHF. CDR3 in DNA: TGCAGTGCTAGTAGCGGGGACAATCAGCCCCAGCATTTT.

Only a few counts were recorded for this clonotype. This rearrangement joins TRBV27 to TRBJ2-4, with 12 bases aligning to TRBD2. The CDR3 has 18 amino acids. The V gene's germline CDR1 is MNHEY and CDR2 SMNVEV (reference sequence). Trimming removed 5 bases from V and 0 bases from J; junction bases left unmatched: 8. Here the CDR3 reads CASSKKGLAGVAKNIQYF. In DNA, the CDR3 is TGTGCCAGCAGTAAAAAGGGACTAGCGGGTGTAGCCAAAAACATTCAGTACTTC.

The chain employs TRBV25-1 and TRBJ2-6; 12 positions match TRBD2. The CDR3 totals 19 residues. Per germline, CDR1 MGHDK and CDR2 SYGVNS. V gave up 3 bases and J gave up 4 bases; unmatched junction bases: 10. The CDR3 DNA reads TGTGCCAGCAGTGACACAGGACTAGCGGGGAATTTAGGGGCCAACGTCCTGACTTTC. It translates to CASSDTGLAGNLGANVLTF.

This clonotype was seen only a few times. The rearrangement joins TRBV28 to TRBJ2-2, with 8 bases identical to TRBD2. The J segment lost 5 bases and the V segment lost 10 bases, leaving 12 bases of the junction unmatched. Germline V lookup: CDR1 MDHEN, CDR2 SYDVKM. The CDR3 runs to 15 residues. The CDR3 DNA reads TGTGCCACTTCCCCAGGACTAGCCAAAACCGGGGAGCTGTTTTTT. This gives the protein CATSPGLAKTGELFF.

V is TRBV20-1 and J is TRBJ1-2, with a weak D call TRBD1 (6 bases). Germline V gene data show CDR1 as DFQATT and CDR2 as SNEGSKA (reference sequence). The V and J ends lost 6 bases and 3 bases respectively, with 17 bases between them. The CDR3 loop spans 14 amino acids. CDR3 sequence: CSARGGVRDYGYTF. As DNA, the CDR3 is TGCAGTGCCCGAGGGGGGGTTAGGGACTATGGCTACACCTTC.

This chain links TRBV6-2 or TRBV6-3 with TRBJ1-1; D is unresolved. Between the trimmed V and J ends, which lost 6 bases and 7 bases, there was a span of 12 bases. Germline-derived CDR1 and CDR2 are MNHEY and SVGEGT. CDR3 length: 12 residues. The CDR3 sequence is CASRNRVIEAFF. CDR3 in DNA: TGTGCCAGCAGAAATAGAGTGATTGAAGCTTTCTTT.

This clonotype was detected a few times. V gene TRBV27 combines with J gene TRBJ2-7, with D perhaps TRBD2 (5 bases). Germline CDR1 reads MNHEY; CDR2 reads SMNVEV (reference sequence). This CDR3 has 14 amino acids. The V gene lost 7 bases and the J gene lost 0 bases, with 13 bases spanning the gap. This CDR3 is CASKMDRDSYEQYF. CDR3 DNA sequence: TGTGCCAGCAAGATGGACCGGGACTCCTACGAGCAGTACTTC.

A single count supports this clonotype. The rearrangement links TRBV15 to TRBJ2-5, with D possibly TRBD1 on 6 matching bases. The V end lost 3 bases, the J end lost 3 bases, and 17 bases lay between the germline ends. The germline V gene encodes CDR1 LNHNV and CDR2 YYDKDF (reference sequence). This CDR3 spans 16 amino acids. CDR3: CATSSGVVGGKETQYF. In nucleotides, the CDR3 is TGTGCCACCAGCAGCGGGGTGGTAGGGGGAAAAGAGACCCAGTACTTC.

This rearrangement joins TRBV29-1 to TRBJ2-2; D is unresolved. Trimming shortened V by 3 bases and J by 2 bases, and 7 bases separated the two germline ends. The CDR3 contains 13 residues. From germline, CDR1 is SQVTM and CDR2 ANQGSEA. CDR3 sequence (DNA): TGCAGCGTTGATTACCCTAACACCGGGGAGCTGTTTTTT. Its protein product is CSVDYPNTGELFF.

This clonotype was detected ten times or more. The gene calls are TRBV14 and TRBJ2-1, with TRBD2 as a possible D gene (6 bases). The CDR3 has 19 amino acids. V was clipped by 4 bases and J by 1 base, with 23 bases between them. Germline CDR1 and CDR2: SGHDN and FVKESK. The DNA for the CDR3 is TGTGCCAGCAGCCTCGGGGGAGGTATTAGAGATTGGTCCTACAATGAGCAGTTCTTC. It is translated as CASSLGGGIRDWSYNEQFF.

This clonotype has more than one count but fewer than ten. This chain joins TRBV14 and TRBJ2-5; TRBD1 might be the D (5 bases). Germline CDR1 and CDR2: SGHDN and FVKESK. The CDR3 runs to 16 residues. Trimming shortened V by 7 bases and J by 7 bases, and 25 bases separated the two germline ends. The CDR3 DNA follows: TGTGCCAGCAAACCAAGTAATACGCAGGGCCAGGGGACCCAGTACTTC. It is translated as CASKPSNTQGQGTQYF.

This clonotype was counted many times. The genes are TRBV20-1 and TRBJ2-1, with D possibly TRBD1 on 5 matching bases. CDR3 length equals 12 residues. V was trimmed by 0 bases and J by 9 bases, leaving 9 bases between them. Germline loops: CDR1 DFQATT, CDR2 SNEGSKA (reference sequence). The CDR3 nucleotides read TGCAGTGCTAGAGAAGATAGGGGTGAGCAGTTCTTC. Protein sequence: CSAREDRGEQFF.

This clonotype has at least ten counts. The CDR3, as DNA: TGTGCCAGTAGTATAAGGGCGTCTAGCGGGGGGGCGACGGAGTTCTTC. Translation: CASSIRASSGGATEFF. The chain uses TRBV19 and TRBJ2-1; TRBD2 matches 12 bases. The CDR3 is made up of 16 amino acids. V gave up 2 bases and J gave up 14 bases; unmatched junction bases: 13. Germline V gene data show CDR1 as LNHDA and CDR2 as SQIVND (reference sequence).

The sample holds a few counts of this clonotype. The chain uses TRBV15 and TRBJ2-7; D possibly matches TRBD1 or TRBD2 (5 bases each). Trimming took 5 bases from V and 3 from J, leaving 11 bases between them. The CDR3 consists of 13 residues. CDR1 LNHNV and CDR2 YYDKDF come from the germline V gene (reference sequence). In DNA form, the CDR3 reads TGTGCCACCAGCCCGGGACGACGCTACGAGCAGTACTTC. This codes for CATSPGRRYEQYF.

This clonotype occurred a few times. The rearrangement links TRBV5-1 to TRBJ2-5, with a weak D call TRBD2 (5 bases). Germline values: CDR1 SGHRS, CDR2 YFSETQ. V gave up 0 bases and J gave up 1 base, with 10 bases separating them. The length of the CDR3 is 15 residues. DNA for the CDR3: TGCGCCAGCAGCTTGGGCGGCGGGCTCCAAGAGACCCAGTACTTC. Protein product: CASSLGGGLQETQYF.

Regarding this clonotype: A much more abundant neighbour one base away suggests this may be a read error. The chain has TRBV3-1 and TRBJ2-3, with no clear D. This CDR3 has 13 residues. V was shortened by 6 bases and J by 4 bases, with 11 bases between the two germline ends. The germline V gene has CDR1 LGHDT and CDR2 YNNKEL (reference sequence). The chain's CDR3 is CASRQSWADTQYF. CDR3 DNA: TGTGCCAGCAGACAGTCGTGGGCAGATACGCAGTATTTT.